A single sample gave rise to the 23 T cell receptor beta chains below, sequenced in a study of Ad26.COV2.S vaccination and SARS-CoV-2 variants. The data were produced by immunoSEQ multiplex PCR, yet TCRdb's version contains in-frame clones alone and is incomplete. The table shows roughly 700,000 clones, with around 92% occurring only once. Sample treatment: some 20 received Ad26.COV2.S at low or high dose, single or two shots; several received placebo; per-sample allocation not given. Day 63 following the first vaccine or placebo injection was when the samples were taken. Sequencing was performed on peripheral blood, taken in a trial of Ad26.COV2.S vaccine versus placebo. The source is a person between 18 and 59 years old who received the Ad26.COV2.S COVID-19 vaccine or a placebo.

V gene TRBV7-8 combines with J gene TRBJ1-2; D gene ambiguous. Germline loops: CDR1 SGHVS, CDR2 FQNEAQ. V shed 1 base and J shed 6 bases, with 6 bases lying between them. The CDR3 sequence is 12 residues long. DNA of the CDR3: TGTGCCAGCAGCTTAGGGGGTGATGGCTACACCTTC. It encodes CASSLGGDGYTF.

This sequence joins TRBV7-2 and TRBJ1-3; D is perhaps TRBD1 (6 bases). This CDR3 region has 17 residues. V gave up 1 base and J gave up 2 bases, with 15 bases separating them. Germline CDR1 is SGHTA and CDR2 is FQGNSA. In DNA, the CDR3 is TGTGCCAGCAGCTTAGAGGGCAGGTCAGGGGCTGGAAACACCATATATTTT. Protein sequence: CASSLEGRSGAGNTIYF.

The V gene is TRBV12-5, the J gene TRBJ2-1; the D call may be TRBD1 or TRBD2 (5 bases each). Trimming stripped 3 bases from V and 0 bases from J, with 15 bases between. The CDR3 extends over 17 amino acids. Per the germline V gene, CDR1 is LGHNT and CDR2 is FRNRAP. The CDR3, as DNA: TGTGCTAGTGGTTTATCCCGGGGACCGAGCTCCTACAATGAGCAGTTCTTC. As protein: CASGLSRGPSSYNEQFF.

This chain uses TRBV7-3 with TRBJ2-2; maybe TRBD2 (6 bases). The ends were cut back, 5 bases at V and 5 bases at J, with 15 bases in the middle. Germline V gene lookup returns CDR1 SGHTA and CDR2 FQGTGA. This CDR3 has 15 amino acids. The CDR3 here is CASSPTGRGTGELFF. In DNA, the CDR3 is TGTGCCAGCAGCCCAACTGGGCGGGGTACCGGGGAGCTGTTTTTT.

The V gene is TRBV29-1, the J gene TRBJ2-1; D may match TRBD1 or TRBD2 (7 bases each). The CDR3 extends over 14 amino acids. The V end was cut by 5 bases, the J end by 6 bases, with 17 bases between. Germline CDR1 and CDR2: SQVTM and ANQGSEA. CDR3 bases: TGCAGCGTTCCACAGGGGAGGGTGAGCAATGAGCAGTTCTTC. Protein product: CSVPQGRVSNEQFF.

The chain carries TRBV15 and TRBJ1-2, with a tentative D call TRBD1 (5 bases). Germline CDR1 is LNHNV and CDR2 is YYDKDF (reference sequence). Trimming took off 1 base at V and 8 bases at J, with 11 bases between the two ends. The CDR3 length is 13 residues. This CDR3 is CATSRAAGRGYTF. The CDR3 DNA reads TGTGCCACCAGCAGAGCGGCAGGGCGAGGCTACACCTTC.

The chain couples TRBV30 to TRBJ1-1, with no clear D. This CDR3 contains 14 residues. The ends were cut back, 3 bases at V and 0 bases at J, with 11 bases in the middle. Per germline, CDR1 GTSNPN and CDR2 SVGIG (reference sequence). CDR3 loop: CAWSVRTLNTEAFF. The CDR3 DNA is TGTGCCTGGAGCGTCAGGACCCTGAACACTGAAGCTTTCTTT.

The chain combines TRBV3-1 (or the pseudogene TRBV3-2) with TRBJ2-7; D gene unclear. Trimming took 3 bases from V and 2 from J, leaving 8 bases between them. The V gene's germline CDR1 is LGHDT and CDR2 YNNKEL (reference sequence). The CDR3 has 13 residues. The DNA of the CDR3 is TGTGCCAGCAGCCACGACCATCCCTACGAGCAGTACTTC. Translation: CASSHDHPYEQYF.

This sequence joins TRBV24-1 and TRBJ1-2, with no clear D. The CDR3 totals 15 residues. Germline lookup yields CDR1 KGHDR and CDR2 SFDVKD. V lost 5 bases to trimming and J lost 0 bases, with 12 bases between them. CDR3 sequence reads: CATSARSDANYGYTF. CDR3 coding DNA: TGTGCCACCAGTGCCCGATCGGATGCTAACTATGGCTACACCTTC.

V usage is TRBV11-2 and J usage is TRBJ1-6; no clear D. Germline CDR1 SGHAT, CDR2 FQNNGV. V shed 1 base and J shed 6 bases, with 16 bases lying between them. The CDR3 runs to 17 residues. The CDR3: CASSLGGPQVFNSPLHF. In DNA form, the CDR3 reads TGTGCCAGCAGCTTAGGTGGTCCCCAGGTTTTTAATTCACCCCTCCACTTT.

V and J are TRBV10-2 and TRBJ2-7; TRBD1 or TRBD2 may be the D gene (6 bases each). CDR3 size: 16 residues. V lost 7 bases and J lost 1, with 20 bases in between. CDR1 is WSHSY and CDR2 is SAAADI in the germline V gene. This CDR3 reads CASNGEQGRPSYEQYF. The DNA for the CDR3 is TGCGCCAGCAACGGGGAGCAGGGGAGGCCTTCCTACGAGCAGTACTTC.

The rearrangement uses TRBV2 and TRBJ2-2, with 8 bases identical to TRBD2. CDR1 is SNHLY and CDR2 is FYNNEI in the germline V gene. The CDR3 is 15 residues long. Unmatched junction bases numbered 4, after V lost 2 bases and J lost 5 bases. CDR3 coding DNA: TGTGCCAGCAGTGAAATACGGGGGGGGACCGGGGAGCTGTTTTTT. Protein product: CASSEIRGGTGELFF.

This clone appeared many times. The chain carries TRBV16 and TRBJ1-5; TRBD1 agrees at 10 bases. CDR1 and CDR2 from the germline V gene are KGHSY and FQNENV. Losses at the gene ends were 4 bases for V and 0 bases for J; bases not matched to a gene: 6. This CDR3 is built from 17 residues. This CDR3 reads CASSRSGTGDSNQPQHF. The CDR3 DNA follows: TGTGCCAGCAGCCGTTCCGGGACAGGGGATAGCAATCAGCCCCAGCATTTT.

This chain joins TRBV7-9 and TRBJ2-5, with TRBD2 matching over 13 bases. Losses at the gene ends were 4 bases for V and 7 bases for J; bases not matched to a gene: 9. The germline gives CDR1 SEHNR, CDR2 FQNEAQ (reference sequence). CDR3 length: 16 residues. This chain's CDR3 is CASSSQGLAGTGTQYF. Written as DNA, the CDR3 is TGTGCCAGCAGCTCCCAGGGACTAGCGGGGACCGGGACCCAGTACTTC.

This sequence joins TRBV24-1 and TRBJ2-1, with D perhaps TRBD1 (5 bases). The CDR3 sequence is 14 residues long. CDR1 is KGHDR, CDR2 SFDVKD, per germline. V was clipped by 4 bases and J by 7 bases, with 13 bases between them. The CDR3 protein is CATSEVGRGNEQFF. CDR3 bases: TGTGCCACCAGTGAGGTCGGTAGGGGTAATGAGCAGTTCTTC.

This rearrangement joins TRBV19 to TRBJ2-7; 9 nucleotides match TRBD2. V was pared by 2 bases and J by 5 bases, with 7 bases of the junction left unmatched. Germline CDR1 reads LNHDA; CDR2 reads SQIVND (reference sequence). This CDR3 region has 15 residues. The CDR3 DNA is TGTGCCAGTAGTATAATAGCGGGAGCATTCCACGAGCAGTACTTC. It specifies CASSIIAGAFHEQYF.

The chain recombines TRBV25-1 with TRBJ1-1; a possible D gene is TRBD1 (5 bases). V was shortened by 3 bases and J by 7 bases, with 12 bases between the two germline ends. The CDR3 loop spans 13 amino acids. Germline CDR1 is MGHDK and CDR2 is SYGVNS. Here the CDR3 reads CASSDPGGIEAFF. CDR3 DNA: TGTGCCAGCAGTGACCCCGGGGGGATTGAAGCTTTCTTT. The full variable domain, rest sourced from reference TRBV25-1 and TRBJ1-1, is EADIYQTPRYLVIGTGKKITLECSQTMGHDKMYWYQQDPGMELHLIHYSYGVNSTEKGDLSSESTVSRIRTEHFPLTLESARPSHTSQYLCASSDPGGIEAFFGQGTRLTVV.

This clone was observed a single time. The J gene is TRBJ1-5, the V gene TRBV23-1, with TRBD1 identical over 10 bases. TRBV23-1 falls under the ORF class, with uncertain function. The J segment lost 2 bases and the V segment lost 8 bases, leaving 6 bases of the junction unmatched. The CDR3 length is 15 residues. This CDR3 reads CASGRTGGCNQPQHF. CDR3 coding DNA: TGCGCCAGCGGACGGACAGGGGGATGCAATCAGCCCCAGCATTTT.

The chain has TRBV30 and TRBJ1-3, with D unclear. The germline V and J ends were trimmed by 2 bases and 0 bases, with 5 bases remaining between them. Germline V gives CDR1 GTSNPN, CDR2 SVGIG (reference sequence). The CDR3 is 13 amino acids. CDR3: CAWSFGSGNTIYF. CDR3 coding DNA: TGTGCCTGGAGTTTCGGCTCTGGAAACACCATATATTTT.

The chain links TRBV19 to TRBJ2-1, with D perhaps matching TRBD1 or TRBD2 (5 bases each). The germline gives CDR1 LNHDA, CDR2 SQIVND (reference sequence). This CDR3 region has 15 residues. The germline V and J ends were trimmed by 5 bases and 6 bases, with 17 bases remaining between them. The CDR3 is CASSPFGTLVNEQFF. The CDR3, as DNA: TGTGCCAGTAGTCCTTTCGGGACGTTAGTCAATGAGCAGTTCTTC.

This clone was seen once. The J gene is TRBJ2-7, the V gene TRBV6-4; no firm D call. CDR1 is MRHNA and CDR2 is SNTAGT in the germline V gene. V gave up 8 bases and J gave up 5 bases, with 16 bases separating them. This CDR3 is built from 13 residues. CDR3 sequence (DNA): TGTGCCAGCGCCAGGAGAGCCAGCGACGAGCAGTACTTC. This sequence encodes CASARRASDEQYF.

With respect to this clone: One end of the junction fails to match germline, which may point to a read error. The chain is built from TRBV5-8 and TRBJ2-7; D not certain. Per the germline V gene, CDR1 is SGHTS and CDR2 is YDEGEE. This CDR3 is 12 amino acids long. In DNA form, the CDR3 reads TGTGCCAGCACCTTGCCGACCTACGAGCAGTACTTC. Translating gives CASTLPTYEQYF.

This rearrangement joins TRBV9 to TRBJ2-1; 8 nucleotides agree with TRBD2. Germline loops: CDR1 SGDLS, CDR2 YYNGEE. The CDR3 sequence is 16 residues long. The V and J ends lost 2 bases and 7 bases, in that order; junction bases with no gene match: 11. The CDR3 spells CASSVQISGGWNEQFF. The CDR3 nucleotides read TGTGCCAGCAGCGTTCAGATAAGCGGGGGCTGGAATGAGCAGTTCTTC.